The next 20 T cell receptor beta chains were all read from a single sample in a study of shared clonotypes between healthy human individuals. The protocol was immunoSEQ multiplex PCR, while the TCRdb copy is restricted to in-frame clones and leaves out a portion. Here the sample spans approximately 740,000 clones, almost 95% being singletons. CD45RO negativity and positive selection for CCR7 defined naive CD8 cells, a population that excluded terminally differentiated effector memory CD45RA+ cells. The sequencing sample was made of naive CD8+ T cells sorted from blood. All receptors derive from a man in his thirties or forties in good health.

This clone has a single count. This sequence joins TRBV6-6 and TRBJ2-3; 8 bases fit TRBD2. J gave up 0 bases and V 4 bases, and 3 bases lay outside the gene matches. CDR3 length: 15 residues. Germline CDR1 reads MNHNY; CDR2 reads SVGAGI (reference sequence). The CDR3 region is CASSLLAVSTDTQYF. The CDR3 DNA follows: TGTGCCAGCAGTTTACTAGCGGTGAGCACAGATACGCAGTATTTT.

In its sample, this clone was seen once. J is TRBJ2-7 and V is TRBV7-9, with D uncertain. Germline lookup yields CDR1 SEHNR and CDR2 FQNEAQ (reference sequence). The CDR3 is made up of 14 amino acids. V was clipped by 5 bases and J by 3 bases, with 14 bases between them. CDR3 sequence: CASSTGQKLYEQYF. The CDR3, as DNA: TGTGCCAGCAGCACCGGCCAAAAGCTCTACGAGCAGTACTTC.

The V call is TRBV14, the J call TRBJ2-1; 7 nucleotides align to TRBD2. CDR1 and CDR2 (germline): SGHDN, FVKESK. The length of the CDR3 is 16 residues. V lost 2 bases to trimming and J lost 4 bases; unmatched junction nucleotides: 8. CDR3 region: CASSQRNSGWYNEQFF. The CDR3 bases are TGTGCCAGCAGCCAAAGGAATAGCGGGTGGTACAATGAGCAGTTCTTC.

The table lists this clone with a few counts. The genes are TRBV7-9 and TRBJ2-6; the match to TRBD1 covers 7 bases. CDR1 and CDR2 (germline): SEHNR, FQNEAQ (reference sequence). This CDR3 has 15 residues. After removal of 2 bases from V and 2 bases from J, the junction contained 0 bases not matched to a gene. Written as DNA, the CDR3 is TGTGCCAGCAGCTTAACAGGGGCTGGGGCCAACGTCCTGACTTTC. As protein: CASSLTGAGANVLTF. Using reference TRBV7-9 and TRBJ2-6 for the parts outside the CDR3, the full variable domain is DTGVSQNPRHKITKRGQNVTFRCDPISEHNRLYWYRQTLGQGPEFLTYFQNEAQLEKSRLLSDRFSAERPKGSFSTLEIQRTEQGDSAMYLCASSLTGAGANVLTFGAGSRLTVL.

This chain connects TRBV7-6 to TRBJ1-1; D possibly corresponds to TRBD1 (6 bases). Per the germline V gene, CDR1 is SGHVS and CDR2 is FNYEAQ. The CDR3 covers 15 residues. V lost 5 bases, J lost 0 bases, and 13 bases lay in between. The CDR3: CASSAGGTLNTEAFF. The DNA for the CDR3 is TGTGCCAGCAGCGCGGGTGGGACATTGAACACTGAAGCTTTCTTT.

This clone is a singleton in its sample. This chain uses TRBV28 with TRBJ2-2; 12 positions match TRBD2. CDR3 length: 14 amino acids. Looked up from germline, CDR1 is MDHEN and CDR2 is SYDVKM. J was trimmed by 5 bases and V by 6 bases; bases with no gene match: 1. In nucleotides, the CDR3 is TGTGCCAGCAGCGGACTAGCGGGAACCGGGGAGCTGTTTTTT. Its translation is CASSGLAGTGELFF.

CDR3 sequence (DNA): TGTGCCAGCAGTTACCGGGGAAACAATGAGCAGTTCTTC. This encodes CASSYRGNNEQFF. The chain links TRBV6-5 to TRBJ2-1, with a possible D match to TRBD2 (5 bases). The CDR3 consists of 13 residues. Trimming shortened V by 2 bases and J by 5 bases, and 7 bases separated the two germline ends. Germline CDR1 MNHEY, CDR2 SVGAGI.

The J gene is TRBJ2-7, the V gene TRBV2; D possibly corresponds to TRBD2 (6 bases). Trimming removed 5 bases at V and 1 base at J, with 12 bases between. The CDR3 is 14 residues long. Germline V CDR1 and CDR2: SNHLY, FYNNEI. CDR3 sequence (DNA): TGTGCCAGCAGTACCTTAGGGACTTCCTACGAGCAGTACTTC. This codes for CASSTLGTSYEQYF.

V is TRBV7-2 and J is TRBJ1-1; the match to TRBD1 covers 9 bases. Unmatched junction bases numbered 10, after V lost 6 bases and J lost 2 bases. Per the germline V gene, CDR1 is SGHTA and CDR2 is FQGNSA. The CDR3 is 16 residues long. This CDR3 reads CASRRAPGQGNTEAFF. The CDR3 nucleotides read TGTGCCAGCAGGCGTGCTCCGGGACAGGGAAACACTGAAGCTTTCTTT.

The rearrangement links TRBV6-1 to TRBJ1-5; no reliable D call. Trimming removed 3 bases at V and 6 bases at J, with 15 bases between. This CDR3 has 15 amino acids. From germline, CDR1 is MNHNS and CDR2 SASEGT. The DNA of the CDR3 is TGTGCCAGCAGTGAGAAGGGATCCTCGGGTCAGCCCCAGCATTTT. It encodes CASSEKGSSGQPQHF.

The rearrangement uses TRBV7-9 and TRBJ2-1; D may be TRBD1 (5 bases). The germline gives CDR1 SEHNR, CDR2 FQNEAQ (reference sequence). V was trimmed by 11 bases and J by 4 bases, leaving 15 bases between them. This CDR3 spans 13 amino acids. This chain's CDR3 is CAGQTVPYNEQFF. The CDR3 DNA sequence: TGTGCCGGCCAGACAGTTCCTTACAATGAGCAGTTCTTC.

J is TRBJ2-2 and V is TRBV5-1; D is perhaps TRBD2 (5 bases). Trimming removed 2 bases at V and 0 bases at J, with 11 bases between. The CDR3 has 16 residues. CDR1 SGHRS and CDR2 YFSETQ come from the germline V gene. The chain's CDR3 is CASSFIWESNTGELFF. The CDR3 DNA reads TGCGCCAGCAGCTTTATATGGGAGTCGAACACCGGGGAGCTGTTTTTT.

The CDR3 bases are TGCAGCGTTGAGGGGAGACTAGCGCGCAATGAGCAGTTCTTC. Translating gives CSVEGRLARNEQFF. The rearrangement joins TRBV29-1 to TRBJ2-1; TRBD2 aligns across 8 bases. J lost 6 bases, V lost 3 bases, and 7 bases had no gene match. Germline-derived CDR1 and CDR2 are SQVTM and ANQGSEA. The CDR3 covers 14 residues.

The rearrangement uses TRBV7-6 and TRBJ1-3, with D possibly matching TRBD1 (5 bases). The germline V and J ends were trimmed by 2 bases and 6 bases, with 11 bases remaining between them. The germline V gene has CDR1 SGHVS and CDR2 FNYEAQ. This CDR3 contains 14 residues. CDR3 sequence (DNA): TGTGCCAGCAGCTTATTAGGGGCGTTAAACACCATATATTTT. It specifies CASSLLGALNTIYF.

The rearrangement uses TRBV6-5 and TRBJ1-1; D is uncertain. The V and J ends lost 3 bases and 5 bases respectively, with 13 bases between them. From germline, CDR1 is MNHEY and CDR2 SVGAGI. The length of the CDR3 is 14 residues. This chain's CDR3 is CASSYSGWTTEAFF. The CDR3, as DNA: TGTGCCAGCAGTTATTCAGGATGGACGACTGAAGCTTTCTTT.

This sequence joins TRBV27 and TRBJ2-7; 8 positions agree with TRBD1. J gave up 3 bases and V 5 bases, and 6 bases lay outside the gene matches. The CDR3 has 14 amino acids. Germline V lookup: CDR1 MNHEY, CDR2 SMNVEV (reference sequence). The CDR3 reads CASSPPTGGYEQYF. CDR3 bases: TGTGCCAGCAGTCCCCCCACAGGGGGCTACGAGCAGTACTTC.

This clone was seen more than once but under ten times. The chain recombines TRBV28 with TRBJ1-5; a possible D gene is TRBD1 (5 bases). The V gene's germline CDR1 is MDHEN and CDR2 SYDVKM. The germline V and J ends were trimmed by 4 bases and 7 bases, with 14 bases remaining between them. CDR3 length equals 14 residues. CDR3 sequence (DNA): TGTGCCAGCAGTTCACCTGGATGGGGCCAGCCCCAGCATTTT. This encodes CASSSPGWGQPQHF. The full variable domain, rest sourced from reference TRBV28 and TRBJ1-5, is DVKVTQSSRYLVKRTGEKVFLECVQDMDHENMFWYRQDPGLGLRLIYFSYDVKMKEKGDIPEGYSVSREKKERFSLILESASTNQTSMYLCASSSPGWGQPQHFGDGTRLSIL.

The J gene is TRBJ2-5, the V gene TRBV4-3; D is tentatively TRBD1 or TRBD2 (5 bases each). The CDR3 loop spans 16 amino acids. V was cut by 0 bases and J by 7 bases, with 18 bases left in between. CDR1 LGHNA and CDR2 YSLEER come from the germline V gene. CDR3 region: CASSQESEGQGSTQYF. The CDR3 coding sequence is TGCGCCAGCAGCCAAGAAAGCGAGGGGCAAGGTTCGACCCAGTACTTC.

The rearrangement uses TRBV28 and TRBJ2-7; 7 bases agree with TRBD1. The germline V gene encodes CDR1 MDHEN and CDR2 SYDVKM. The CDR3 has 16 amino acids. The V and J ends lost 4 bases and 3 bases, in that order; junction bases with no gene match: 12. The CDR3 is CASSSRGRLPLYEQYF. Written as DNA, the CDR3 is TGTGCCAGCAGTTCGAGGGGGCGCCTACCTCTCTACGAGCAGTACTTC.

The gene calls are TRBV29-1 and TRBJ2-1; D uncertain. The germline V gene has CDR1 SQVTM and CDR2 ANQGSEA. The V and J ends lost 1 base and 9 bases respectively, with 10 bases between them. The CDR3 contains 12 residues. CDR3 region: CSVEVPRSEQFF. CDR3 bases: TGCAGCGTTGAAGTTCCTAGGAGTGAGCAGTTCTTC.